What follows is one TCR beta chain and its context. Antigen unknown. This record comes from a study of a mutant IDH1 vaccine in newly diagnosed glioma. Overall study context: Patients under treatment included around 60% males and 37.5% females and had a mean age of around 37 years. Week 35 was assigned to visit V12, and week 47 was assigned to visit V13. Study-level points and caveats: Immune responses induced by the vaccine were seen in 80% to 95% of patients, spanning multiple MHC alleles.

Time point given: week 35, safety follow-up. Doses comprised 300 ug of mutant IDH1 20-mer peptide each, plus topical imiquimod. Vaccinations, eight in total, occurred in weeks 1, 3, 5, 7, 11, 15, 19, 23. This CDR3 is built from 16 residues. The germline V gene has CDR1 MGHRA and CDR2 YSYEKL. Trimming cost V 1 base and J 4 bases, with 15 bases left between them. Profiling relied on immunoSEQ multiplex PCR, and the TCRdb table lists in-frame clones only, not all of them. The sample yields more than 25,000 clones, 79% seen once. The V and J genes are TRBV4-1 and TRBJ2-3; maybe TRBD2 (6 bases). This receptor was identified in a woman aged 25 to 39 with glioma. Some clones in this sample may be carry-over from other donors' samples. Sequencing was performed on PBMCs, taken from a glioma patient whose treatment included an IDH1 peptide vaccine. As DNA, the CDR3 is TGCGCCAGCAGCCAAGTCCCGGGAGCGACGCCAGATACGCAGTATTTT. Protein product: CASSQVPGATPDTQYF.